Presented here are 17 T cell receptor beta chains from one specimen sequenced in a study of CD4 T cells in relation to SARS-CoV-2 and coronaviruses. Here immunoSEQ multiplex PCR was the method, and the copy in TCRdb shows in-frame clones only, minus some. Among 16,000 or so clones, over 75% were seen once, and the ten largest hold over 8%. For these receptors, no antigen is known. CD4+ T cells from unexposed donors were obtained before the COVID-19 pandemic (2011-2018). Isolation of CD4+ T cells took place after approximately 11 days in culture. Sequenced: CD4+ T cells from PBMCs, cultured in vitro. Receptors were obtained from a human donor in good health.

V and J are TRBV5-1 and TRBJ2-1, with 8 bases matching TRBD2. Germline loops: CDR1 SGHRS, CDR2 YFSETQ. V shed 1 base and J 8 bases; nucleotides not matched to a gene: 17. This CDR3 contains 18 residues. CDR3 residues: CASSLFSGLRSGGDEQFF. The CDR3 DNA reads TGCGCCAGCAGCTTGTTTTCGGGACTAAGGAGCGGGGGCGATGAGCAGTTCTTC.

The chain recombines TRBV6-5 with TRBJ1-1; D uncertain. The germline V and J ends were trimmed by 6 bases and 8 bases, with 13 bases remaining between them. Germline V gene sequence: CDR1 MNHEY, CDR2 SVGAGI. The CDR3 runs to 12 residues. The CDR3 loop is CASRPLGGEAFF. DNA for the CDR3: TGTGCCAGCAGGCCCCTAGGCGGGGAAGCTTTCTTT.

The chain joins TRBV24-1 to TRBJ1-2, with D perhaps TRBD1 (6 bases). CDR3 length: 16 amino acids. The germline gives CDR1 KGHDR, CDR2 SFDVKD. V lost 4 bases and J lost 4, with 18 bases in between. DNA of the CDR3: TGTGCCACCAGTGACCCTACCGAGAGGGACATCTATGGCTACACCTTC. It is translated as CATSDPTERDIYGYTF.

This rearrangement joins TRBV6-5 to TRBJ1-3, with TRBD1 matching 8 bases. Germline loops: CDR1 MNHEY, CDR2 SVGAGI. The CDR3 is 15 amino acids. V was clipped by 7 bases and J by 4 bases; unmatched bases: 9. CDR3 loop: CASMQGASFGNTIYF. The CDR3 DNA is TGTGCCAGCATGCAGGGGGCTAGTTTCGGAAACACCATATATTTT.

The chain uses TRBV6-5 and TRBJ2-1; 9 bases align to TRBD2. This CDR3 contains 14 residues. Germline V gene sequence: CDR1 MNHEY, CDR2 SVGAGI. V was clipped by 6 bases and J by 3 bases; unmatched bases: 3. Written as DNA, the CDR3 is TGTGCCAGCAGCCTAGCGGGAAACTACAATGAGCAGTTCTTC. Amino acid sequence: CASSLAGNYNEQFF.

The gene calls are TRBV2 and TRBJ2-2; D is unresolved. CDR1 SNHLY and CDR2 FYNNEI come from the germline V gene. Trimming pared 6 bases from V and 3 bases from J, leaving 14 bases between. This CDR3 comprises 15 residues. The DNA of the CDR3 is TGTGCCAGCAGCCGACCTCAGATGGACACCGGGGAGCTGTTTTTT. Its protein product is CASSRPQMDTGELFF.

By share, this clone ranks as large. The genes are TRBV3-1 (or the pseudogene TRBV3-2) and TRBJ2-3; 12 bases agree with TRBD2. Germline CDR1 is LGHDT and CDR2 is YNNKEL (reference sequence). Trimming at V came to 5 bases and at J to 2 bases, leaving 8 bases not matched to a gene. There are 17 residues in the CDR3. CDR3 protein: CASSTMGTSGPTDTQYF. DNA of the CDR3: TGTGCCAGCAGCACAATGGGGACTAGCGGGCCCACAGATACGCAGTATTTT.

The V call is TRBV28, the J call TRBJ1-2; TRBD1 aligns across 9 bases. Per the germline V gene, CDR1 is MDHEN and CDR2 is SYDVKM. Losses at the gene ends were 6 bases for V and 8 bases for J; bases not matched to a gene: 4. CDR3 size: 12 residues. This chain's CDR3 is CASRTGGWGYTF. CDR3 DNA sequence: TGTGCCAGCAGAACAGGGGGCTGGGGCTACACCTTC.

V gene TRBV30 combines with J gene TRBJ2-3; TRBD1 matches at 8 bases. CDR1 and CDR2 from the germline V gene are GTSNPN and SVGIG (reference sequence). This CDR3 spans 17 amino acids. The V and J ends lost 6 bases and 2 bases, in that order; junction bases with no gene match: 16. The CDR3 is CACVPRRTGRTTDTQYF. CDR3 nucleotide sequence: TGTGCCTGCGTCCCCCGCAGGACAGGGAGGACCACAGATACGCAGTATTTT. Based on the CDR3 plus reference TRBV30 and TRBJ2-3, the full variable domain is SQTIHQWPATLVQPVGSPLSLECTVEGTSNPNLYWYRQAAGRGLQLLFYSVGIGQISSEVPQNLSASRPQDRQFILSSKKLLLSDSGFYLCACVPRRTGRTTDTQYFGPGTRLTVL.

This clone was counted only a few times. The chain is built from TRBV24-1 and TRBJ2-5, with a tentative D call TRBD1 (5 bases). Germline V lookup: CDR1 KGHDR, CDR2 SFDVKD. V lost 1 base and J lost 5, with 13 bases in between. This CDR3 contains 15 residues. CDR3 region: CATSDFQGLRETQYF. The CDR3 DNA sequence: TGTGCCACCAGTGATTTTCAGGGTTTGCGGGAGACCCAGTACTTC.

V gene TRBV9 combines with J gene TRBJ2-1; TRBD2 agrees at 9 bases. CDR3 length: 14 residues. Germline loops: CDR1 SGDLS, CDR2 YYNGEE. The V and J ends lost 2 bases and 8 bases, in that order; junction bases with no gene match: 5. The CDR3 reads CASSVGTSLHEQFF. The CDR3 nucleotides read TGTGCCAGCAGCGTGGGGACTAGCCTTCATGAGCAGTTCTTC.

This rearrangement joins TRBV5-4 to TRBJ2-7; perhaps D is TRBD1 or TRBD2 (5 bases each). The germline gives CDR1 SGHNT, CDR2 YYREEE (reference sequence). Between the trimmed V and J ends, which lost 2 bases and 2 bases, there was a span of 11 bases. The CDR3 spans 14 residues. CDR3 DNA: TGTGCCAGCAGCTTCTCGGGGCTCACCTACGAGCAGTACTTC. Translated, it gives CASSFSGLTYEQYF.

This clone appeared once. This rearrangement joins TRBV5-1 to TRBJ1-2, with 8 bases aligning to TRBD1. V lost 2 bases to trimming and J lost 10 bases; unmatched junction nucleotides: 10. The CDR3 runs 14 residues. From germline, CDR1 is SGHRS and CDR2 YFSETQ. As DNA, the CDR3 is TGCGCCAGCAGCTTTTTTCAACAGGGGGACGCCTACACCTTC. Its translation is CASSFFQQGDAYTF.

The table lists this clone with a few counts. The V and J genes are TRBV27 and TRBJ2-7; D not resolved. CDR3 size: 14 residues. CDR1 and CDR2 (germline): MNHEY, SMNVEV (reference sequence). V was cut by 4 bases and J by 0 bases, with 10 bases left in between. CDR3 loop: CASSYSSSSYEQYF. CDR3 bases: TGTGCCAGCAGTTATAGTTCGAGCTCCTACGAGCAGTACTTC.

The rearrangement uses TRBV4-1 and TRBJ2-7, with 9 positions matching TRBD2. J gave up 2 bases and V 4 bases, and 12 bases lay outside the gene matches. The CDR3 has 17 amino acids. From germline, CDR1 is MGHRA and CDR2 YSYEKL. CDR3 loop: CASSLESGLALPYEQYF. The CDR3, as DNA: TGCGCCAGCAGCCTAGAATCTGGACTAGCGCTCCCCTACGAGCAGTACTTC.

Only one count was recorded for this clone. J is TRBJ2-3 and V is TRBV5-1; perhaps TRBD1 as D (6 bases). In germline, CDR1 is SGHRS, CDR2 YFSETQ. This CDR3 is built from 16 residues. Trimming stripped 2 bases from V and 0 bases from J, with 13 bases between. This chain's CDR3 is CASSLGGQFSTDTQYF. The CDR3 DNA follows: TGCGCCAGCAGCTTAGGGGGTCAATTTAGCACAGATACGCAGTATTTT.

This chain links TRBV7-3 with TRBJ2-1; D may be TRBD1 or TRBD2 (5 bases each). The V gene's germline CDR1 is SGHTA and CDR2 FQGTGA. The ends were cut back, 1 base at V and 8 bases at J, with 15 bases in the middle. The CDR3 is made up of 15 amino acids. As DNA, the CDR3 is TGTGCCAGCAGCTTAATCCAGGGATGGGAGCATGAGCAGTTCTTC. This translates into CASSLIQGWEHEQFF.